The clone carrying this T cell receptor beta chain turned up a few times. Its specificity is unknown. The sample comes from a study of CD8+ T cells in alopecia areata. Study at large: Administration of oral tofacitinib to treated patients was at 5 to 10 mg twice daily. Treatment ran 6 to 18 months, with 6 months of follow-up afterward. Points from the study as a whole: The study also sequences resident alphabeta T cells of normal skin in scalp samples.

The CDR3 runs 16 residues. From germline, CDR1 is LGHNA and CDR2 YSLEER. Losses at the gene ends were 3 bases for V and 1 base for J; bases not matched to a gene: 7. Specimens obtained from alopecia areata patients comprised lesional scalp punch biopsies and peripheral blood. Once RNA had been extracted, it was reverse transcribed into cDNA to act as the sequencing template. The assay was immunoSEQ multiplex PCR, and TCRdb's table has in-frame clones only and misses some. The profile covers under 70,000 clones, with approximately 96% appearing a single time and around a quarter taken by the ten largest.

The starting material was CD8+ T cells sorted from blood, obtained at week 0. The receptor was isolated from a human donor with alopecia areata. This chain joins TRBV4-3 and TRBJ2-7, with 9 bases that match TRBD1. DNA for the CDR3: TGCGCCAGCAGCCAGGGAGCCGGGACAGGGTCCTACGAGCAGTACTTC. It yields the protein CASSQGAGTGSYEQYF.